This TCR beta chain stems from a study of T cell responses to AZD1222 COVID-19 vaccine. Assay: immunoSEQ multiplex PCR; the TCRdb copy retains only in-frame clones and omits some. This table holds about 120,000 clones, around 92% found once. Trimming removed 1 base at V and 6 bases at J, with 15 bases between. CDR3 length: 16 residues. Germline V CDR1 and CDR2: KGHSH, LQKENI. This sample comprised peripheral blood, obtained on day 0 of AZD1222 vaccination. This chain uses TRBV18 with TRBJ2-2; possibly TRBD2 for D (7 bases). This TCR was recovered from an adult in good health. This CDR3 reads CASSPRGGAHAGELFF. CDR3 DNA sequence: TGTGCCAGCTCACCACGAGGGGGGGCGCACGCCGGGGAGCTGTTTTTT.